This T cell receptor (beta chain) originates from a study of blood T cell repertoires in COVID-19. The wider study: Samples taken during acute and convalescent COVID-19 were collected in the United States, Italy and Spain.

Original analysis: Amplification with reference gene primers provided the estimates of nucleated cell counts. Repertoires were generated with immunoSEQ multiplex PCR, while TCRdb's copy carries only in-frame clones and drops some. The V and J calls and clone size were taken over from that table, and D and trimming were inferred from the DNA. Of roughly 130,000 clones detected, around 89% appear once; the ten largest clones hold more than 2.5%. The Seattle patients, enrolled during active infection, were followed longitudinally. The CDR3 consists of 14 residues. In germline, CDR1 is SGHRS, CDR2 YFSETQ. Losses at the gene ends were 0 bases for V and 2 bases for J; bases not matched to a gene: 1.

Sequenced material: peripheral blood. This TCR was recovered from a human donor with COVID-19, enrolled during active disease. The donor label of this sample is uncertain. V gene TRBV5-1 combines with J gene TRBJ2-5; 7 nucleotides line up with TRBD1. DNA for the CDR3: TGCGCCAGCAGCTTGGACAGGGGTCAAGAGACCCAGTACTTC. Its protein product is CASSLDRGQETQYF.